Below are 18 T cell receptor beta chains sequenced from a single sample in a study of molecular identifiers for immune sequencing clone quantification. TCRdb re-derived calls from the PCR reads in MiXCR, one entry per CDR3 protein. Of 80,000 to 130,000 distinct CDR3 sequences in the sample, about 35% were seen once. The sequenced sample consisted of naive CD8+ T cells from blood, with Jurkat cell RNA spiked in. This sample's subset: FACS-sorted CD8+CD4-CCR7+CD45RA+ naive T cells. The origin of the receptors is a human donor in good health. Some libraries in this study had Jurkat cell RNA spiked in.

With respect to this clonotype: At one end, the junction sequence differs from germline, possibly due to a read error. The chain combines TRBV4-1 with TRBJ2-7; the D is unclear. Germline V lookup: CDR1 MGHRA, CDR2 YSYEKL. The CDR3 loop spans 15 amino acids. The CDR3 DNA reads as TGCGCCAGCAGCCAAGGTGACCGTACCACCTACGGGCAGTACTTC. Protein product: CASSQGDRTTYGQYF.

This clonotype showed up just a few times. V gene TRBV27 combines with J gene TRBJ2-3, with 7 bases that match TRBD2. The CDR3 runs 15 residues. Looked up from germline, CDR1 is MNHEY and CDR2 is SMNVEV (reference sequence). J was trimmed by 2 bases and V by 3 bases; bases with no gene match: 5. CDR3 residues: CASSFSGTITDTQYF. CDR3 in DNA: TGTGCCAGCAGTTTCAGCGGGACTATCACAGATACGCAGTATTTT.

This clonotype has a handful of counts. This chain uses TRBV2 with TRBJ2-6, with D perhaps matching TRBD2 (5 bases). This CDR3 is 18 amino acids long. CDR1 is SNHLY, CDR2 FYNNEI, per germline. Deletions cut 10 bases from V and 0 bases from J, with 22 bases between. The CDR3 DNA sequence: TGTGCCAACCTGCGGGCAGCAGACTTTAGCTCTGGGGCCAACGTCCTGACTTTC. Its protein is CANLRAADFSSGANVLTF. Drawing the rest from reference TRBV2 and TRBJ2-6, the complete variable domain is EPEVTQTPSHQVTQMGQEVILRCVPISNHLYFYWYRQILGQKVEFLVSFYNNEISEKSEIFDDQFSVERPDGSNFTLKIRSTKLEDSAMYFCANLRAADFSSGANVLTFGAGSRLTVL.

Turning to this clonotype: This may be a read error: a much more frequent sequence differs by one nucleotide. The CDR3 DNA reads TGTGCCAGCGCTAAGCGCGATGAGCAGTTCTTC. Its translation: CASAKRDEQFF. V usage is TRBV7-9 and J usage is TRBJ2-1; D not certain. Germline V CDR1 and CDR2: SEHNR, FQNEAQ (reference sequence). The germline V and J ends were trimmed by 8 bases and 8 bases, with 10 bases remaining between them. The CDR3 is 11 residues long.

Only one count was recorded for this clonotype. The CDR3 does not close with the conserved phenylalanine or tryptophan, likely indicating a read error. The chain is built from TRBV5-6 and TRBJ1-2; no definite D call. The germline V gene has CDR1 SGHDT and CDR2 YYEEEE. This CDR3 comprises 13 residues. Between the trimmed V and J ends, which lost 2 bases and 4 bases, there was a span of 9 bases. The CDR3 DNA reads as TGTGCCAGCAGCTTAGGAGAGGTCTATGGCTACACCCTC. Its translation: CASSLGEVYGYTL.

This sequence joins TRBV27 and TRBJ2-2, with D unresolved. The germline gives CDR1 MNHEY, CDR2 SMNVEV (reference sequence). The V end was cut by 2 bases, the J end by 7 bases, with 8 bases between. This CDR3 has 13 amino acids. The CDR3 nucleotides are TGTGCCAGCAGTTTACTAGTAGGCGGGGAGCTGTTTTTT. Protein sequence: CASSLLVGGELFF.

The chain uses TRBV12-3 or TRBV12-4 and TRBJ2-1; D is ambiguous. This CDR3 is 11 amino acids long. Trimming shortened V by 8 bases and J by 8 bases, and 10 bases separated the two germline ends. The CDR3 bases are TGTGCCAGCTCCCTGGTCGATGAGCAGTTCTTC. Translating it yields CASSLVDEQFF.

This clonotype has ten or more counts. V is TRBV7-8 and J is TRBJ1-1; D call uncertain. CDR3 length: 13 amino acids. Looked up from germline, CDR1 is SGHVS and CDR2 is FQNEAQ. V gave up 6 bases and J gave up 3 bases, with 11 bases separating them. Written as DNA, the CDR3 is TGTGCCAGCAGGCGGTCCGGGTACACTGAAGCTTTCTTT. It yields the protein CASRRSGYTEAFF.

This clonotype has more than one count but fewer than ten. The rearrangement uses TRBV7-9 and TRBJ2-5; possibly TRBD1 for D (6 bases). The CDR3 totals 16 residues. V lost 5 bases and J lost 2, with 18 bases in between. Germline CDR1 and CDR2: SEHNR and FQNEAQ (reference sequence). CDR3 amino acids: CASSALWGRRQETQYF. CDR3 nucleotide sequence: TGTGCCAGCAGCGCATTATGGGGGCGTCGGCAAGAGACCCAGTACTTC.

V gene TRBV5-4 combines with J gene TRBJ2-1; 10 nucleotides align to TRBD2. In germline, CDR1 is SGHNT, CDR2 YYREEE (reference sequence). The junction had 7 bases not matched to a gene; V was cut back by 4 bases and J by 9 bases. This CDR3 contains 14 residues. The CDR3 DNA follows: TGTGCCAGCAGCGCTCTAGCGGGAGACATTGAGCAGTTCTTC. Amino acid sequence: CASSALAGDIEQFF.

Notes on this clonotype: A much larger clone differs by one base, so this may be a read error. No conserved phenylalanine or tryptophan is present at the end of the CDR3, so a read error is the likely explanation. The chain uses TRBV6-2 or TRBV6-3 and TRBJ1-1; weak D call: TRBD1 (5 bases). V lost 7 bases to trimming and J lost 5 bases, with 14 bases between them. CDR1 and CDR2 from the germline V gene are MNHEY and SVGEGT. This CDR3 is built from 13 residues. The DNA for the CDR3 is TGTGCCAGCACTCGCAGGGTGGTGACTGAAGCTTTCATT. It encodes CASTRRVVTEAFI.

J is TRBJ2-7 and V is TRBV9; D may be TRBD1 or TRBD2 (5 bases each). V lost 3 bases, J lost 0 bases, and 10 bases lay in between. CDR1 is SGDLS, CDR2 YYNGEE, per germline. The CDR3 sequence is 14 residues long. CDR3: CASSGGRASYEQYF. In DNA, the CDR3 is TGTGCCAGCAGCGGGGGACGGGCCTCCTACGAGCAGTACTTC.

This clonotype has just a few counts. This chain joins TRBV6-5 and TRBJ2-1; TRBD2 aligns across 10 bases. This CDR3 region has 17 residues. Per the germline V gene, CDR1 is MNHEY and CDR2 is SVGAGI. Trimming cost V 0 bases and J 2 bases; bases outside gene matches: 4. The CDR3 spells CASSYSLAGGAYNEQFF. CDR3 bases: TGTGCCAGCAGTTACTCCTTAGCGGGAGGCGCCTACAATGAGCAGTTCTTC.

Note on this clonotype: One base away lies a much larger clone, so this may be a sequencing read error. Because it lacks the conserved phenylalanine or tryptophan at the end, this CDR3 is likely a read error. V usage is TRBV28 and J usage is TRBJ2-7; the D gene is possibly TRBD1 (6 bases). The V gene's germline CDR1 is MDHEN and CDR2 SYDVKM. The CDR3 runs to 16 residues. The V gene lost 7 bases and the J gene lost 5 bases, with 24 bases spanning the gap. The CDR3, as DNA: TGTGCCAGCACCCAATCACCATGGCAGGGGAGTCACGAGCAGTACTAC. It yields the protein CASTQSPWQGSHEQYY.

This chain joins TRBV13 and TRBJ2-7; a weak D match, TRBD1 (7 bases). V shed 6 bases and J shed 2 bases, with 11 bases lying between them. Germline CDR1 and CDR2: PRHDT and FYEKMQ (reference sequence). The CDR3 contains 13 residues. This chain's CDR3 is CASRTGTAYEQYF. The CDR3, as DNA: TGTGCCAGCAGGACAGGGACTGCCTACGAGCAGTACTTC.

The chain employs TRBV13 and TRBJ2-5; 11 bases fit TRBD2. CDR1 and CDR2 from the germline V gene are PRHDT and FYEKMQ (reference sequence). The V segment lost 5 bases and the J segment 2 bases; nucleotides outside the gene matches: 4. The CDR3 has 15 amino acids. CDR3 sequence: CASSERLAGQETQYF. CDR3 in DNA: TGTGCCAGCAGCGAAAGACTAGCGGGACAAGAGACCCAGTACTTC.

To note about this clonotype: Given the absence of the conserved phenylalanine or tryptophan at the CDR3 end, a read error is likely. The chain is built from TRBV28 and TRBJ1-5; D perhaps matches TRBD1 (5 bases). The CDR3 totals 14 residues. With 5 bases removed from V and 7 bases from J, the gap between germline ends came to 15 bases. The V gene's germline CDR1 is MDHEN and CDR2 SYDVKM. Written as DNA, the CDR3 is TGTGCCAGCAGTCGTGTACAGGACGGGCAGCCCCAGCATATT. It translates to CASSRVQDGQPQHI.

This clonotype has just a few counts. This chain uses TRBV27 with TRBJ2-6; D ambiguous. CDR3 length: 15 amino acids. The germline V gene has CDR1 MNHEY and CDR2 SMNVEV (reference sequence). V lost 5 bases, J lost 1 base, and 9 bases lay in between. The CDR3 region has the DNA TGTGCCAGCAGTGAGCGTAATTCTGGGGCCAACGTCCTGACTTTC. It codes for CASSERNSGANVLTF.